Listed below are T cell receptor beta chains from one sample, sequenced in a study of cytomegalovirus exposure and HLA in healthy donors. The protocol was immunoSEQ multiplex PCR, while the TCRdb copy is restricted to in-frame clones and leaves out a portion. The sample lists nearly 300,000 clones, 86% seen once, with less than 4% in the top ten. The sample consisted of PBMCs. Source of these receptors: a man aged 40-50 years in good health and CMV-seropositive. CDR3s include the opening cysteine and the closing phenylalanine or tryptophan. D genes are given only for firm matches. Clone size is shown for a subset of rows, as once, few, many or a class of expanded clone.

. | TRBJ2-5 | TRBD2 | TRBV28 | CATSGLAGFMKETQYF | TGTGCCACCTCGGGACTAGCGGGATTTATGAAAGAGACCCAGTACTTC
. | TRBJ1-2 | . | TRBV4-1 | CASSQDLAGWDYGYTF | TGCGCCAGCAGCCAAGATCTGGCAGGGTGGGACTATGGCTACACCTTC
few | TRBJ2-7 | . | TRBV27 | CASSSGSYEQYF | TGTGCCAGCAGTTCAGGCTCCTACGAGCAGTACTTC
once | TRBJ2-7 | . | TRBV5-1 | CASSLEGRDDEQYF | TGCGCCAGCAGCTTGGAGGGCAGGGATGACGAGCAGTACTTC
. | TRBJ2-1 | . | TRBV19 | CASSMGPESIEQFF | TGTGCCAGTAGTATGGGGCCGGAGTCTATTGAGCAGTTCTTC
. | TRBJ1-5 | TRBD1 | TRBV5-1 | CASSLGTGVSNQPQHF | TGCGCCAGCAGCTTGGGGACAGGGGTTAGCAATCAGCCCCAGCATTTT
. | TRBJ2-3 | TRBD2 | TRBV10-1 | CASGGVKLGRPTDTQYF | TGCGCCAGCGGGGGGGTAAAACTGGGTCGTCCCACAGATACGCAGTATTTT
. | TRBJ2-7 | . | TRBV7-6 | CASSLEEAVSYEQYF | TGTGCCAGCAGCTTAGAGGAGGCAGTTTCCTACGAGCAGTACTTC
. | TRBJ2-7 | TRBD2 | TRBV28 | CASSLSGSLYEQYF | TGTGCCAGCAGTCTGAGCGGGAGTCTATACGAGCAGTACTTC
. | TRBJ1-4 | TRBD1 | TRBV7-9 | CASSARQGFNEKLFF | TGTGCCAGCAGCGCCCGACAGGGATTTAATGAAAAACTGTTTTTT
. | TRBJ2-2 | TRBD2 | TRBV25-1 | CASSEYSLAGVTGELFF | TGTGCCAGCAGTGAATATAGCTTAGCGGGAGTTACCGGGGAGCTGTTTTTT
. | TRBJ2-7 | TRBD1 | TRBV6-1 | CASSDRQGSSSYEQYF | TGTGCCAGCAGTGACCGACAGGGATCGAGCTCCTACGAGCAGTACTTC
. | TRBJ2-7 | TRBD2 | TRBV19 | CASTQTTSAHEQYF | TGTGCCAGTACTCAGACGACTAGCGCGCACGAGCAGTACTTC
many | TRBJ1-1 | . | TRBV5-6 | CASSRQGGDEAFF | TGTGCCAGCAGCAGGCAGGGAGGGGATGAAGCTTTCTTT
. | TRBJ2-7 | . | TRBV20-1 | CSAAGDHEQYF | TGCAGTGCGGCAGGGGACCACGAGCAGTACTTC
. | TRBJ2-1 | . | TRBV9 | CASSVGGRSNEQFF | TGTGCCAGCAGCGTAGGCGGTCGGTCTAATGAGCAGTTCTTC
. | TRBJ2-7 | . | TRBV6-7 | CASSYLLPGVYEQYF | TGTGCCAGCAGTTACCTCCTCCCAGGGGTCTACGAGCAGTACTTC
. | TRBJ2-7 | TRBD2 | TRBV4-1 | CASSLRPGLAYYEQYF | TGCGCCAGCAGCCTCCGACCGGGACTAGCGTACTACGAGCAGTACTTC
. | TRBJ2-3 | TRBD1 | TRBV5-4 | CASNRQGPGDTQYF | TGTGCCAGCAACAGACAGGGGCCGGGAGATACGCAGTATTTT
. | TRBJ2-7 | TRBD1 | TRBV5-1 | CASSLQGVGAPDIYEQYF | TGCGCCAGCAGCTTACAGGGGGTGGGGGCCCCCGACATCTACGAGCAGTACTTC
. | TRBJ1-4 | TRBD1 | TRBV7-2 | CASSLGQGKNEKLFF | TGTGCCAGCAGCCTGGGACAGGGAAAAAATGAAAAACTGTTTTTT
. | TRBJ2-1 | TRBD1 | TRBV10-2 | CASSDRDRANEQFF | TGCGCCAGCAGCGACCGGGACAGGGCCAATGAGCAGTTCTTC
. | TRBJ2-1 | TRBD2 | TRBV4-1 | CASSQGPPERELYNEQFF | TGCGCCAGCAGCCAAGGCCCCCCGGAGCGGGAGCTCTACAATGAGCAGTTCTTC
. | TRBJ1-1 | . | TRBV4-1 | CASTPSTGTEAFF | TGCGCCAGCACCCCAAGTACGGGGACTGAAGCTTTCTTT
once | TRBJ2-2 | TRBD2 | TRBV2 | CASSVSGRVTGELFF | TGTGCCAGCAGTGTTAGCGGGAGGGTGACCGGGGAGCTGTTTTTT
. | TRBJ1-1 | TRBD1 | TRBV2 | CASSGQGTVFDTEAFF | TGTGCCAGCAGTGGACAGGGGACGGTATTCGACACTGAAGCTTTCTTT